This TCR beta chain was sequenced during a study of blood T cell repertoires in COVID-19. Across the study: The cDNA or gDNA used as material had been derived from T cells, B-cell-depleted T cells, or PBMCs.

In the source study's methods: Amplification of reference gene primers was used by the study to estimate nucleated cell counts. TCRdb's table, derived via immunoSEQ multiplex PCR, lists solely in-frame clones and lacks some. V, J and clone size are taken as reported in that table, and D and trimming were inferred from the DNA itself. The data hold 150,000 or so clones, with more than 75% observed a single time. The clonotype was recovered from a man in his fifties or sixties with active or convalescent COVID-19. Sequencing used peripheral blood.

CDR3 amino acids: CASREQNYGYTF. The DNA for the CDR3 is TGTGCCAGTAGGGAACAGAACTATGGCTACACCTTC. This chain connects TRBV19 to TRBJ1-2, with D unclear. This CDR3 is 12 amino acids long. CDR1 LNHDA and CDR2 SQIVND come from the germline V gene (reference sequence). V was trimmed by 6 bases and J by 2 bases, leaving 7 bases between them.